Below, 9 T cell receptor beta chains from the same sample are listed, as sequenced in a study of T cells in Graves' hyperthyroidism and ophthalmopathy. Amplified TCR beta CDR3 regions came from RNA transcripts. Using the HTBI primer set, a first-round RT-PCR was run on the TCR CDR3. TCRdb reprocessed the multiplex PCR reads with MiXCR, giving one entry per CDR3 protein. The sample has roughly 510,000 distinct CDR3 sequences, 35% to 50% seen once. The sequencing input was peripheral blood or thyroid tissue (not recorded which). The receptors come from an adult woman with Graves' disease, either hyperthyroidism or ophthalmopathy (not recorded which).

Ten or more counts support this clonotype. The chain joins TRBV7-9 to TRBJ1-1; 8 nucleotides align to TRBD1. V lost 5 bases and J lost 2; bases outside the gene matches: 4. CDR3 length: 14 residues. In germline, CDR1 is SEHNR, CDR2 FQNEAQ (reference sequence). The CDR3 bases are TGTGCCAGCAGCCAGGACAGGGTAAACACTGAAGCTTTCTTT. This encodes CASSQDRVNTEAFF.

This clonotype has just one count. J is TRBJ1-2 and V is TRBV7-9; D is uncertain. Trimming took 3 bases from V and 6 from J, leaving 11 bases between them. There are 13 residues in the CDR3. Germline V gene data show CDR1 as SEHNR and CDR2 as FQNEAQ (reference sequence). Written as DNA, the CDR3 is TGTGCCAGCAGCTTGGAGACCTTGGATGGCTACACCTTC. The encoded protein is CASSLETLDGYTF.

In its sample, this clonotype was seen once. The rearrangement joins TRBV29-1 to TRBJ1-1; D remains unclear. This CDR3 comprises 13 residues. Trimming removed 8 bases from V and 1 base from J, with 14 bases in between. The germline gives CDR1 SQVTM, CDR2 ANQGSEA. CDR3 protein: CSSPGQRNTEAFF. Written as DNA, the CDR3 is TGCAGCTCACCTGGGCAGCGGAACACTGAAGCTTTCTTT.

This chain connects TRBV11-2 to TRBJ1-1; no firm D call. This CDR3 is built from 16 residues. V lost 7 bases and J lost 0, with 18 bases in between. Germline CDR1 SGHAT, CDR2 FQNNGV. The CDR3: CASNRPSDGLNTEAFF. The CDR3 nucleotides are TGTGCCAGCAACCGTCCATCCGACGGCTTGAACACTGAAGCTTTCTTT.

This clonotype showed up many times. The chain employs TRBV10-2 and TRBJ2-7, with TRBD1 identical over 9 bases. Germline-derived CDR1 and CDR2 are WSHSY and SAAADI. The CDR3 has 14 residues. Trimming at V came to 8 bases and at J to 2 bases, leaving 7 bases not matched to a gene. In DNA form, the CDR3 reads TGCGCCAGCTCTTCCCGGGACAGGGCCTACGAGCAGTACTTC. Encoded protein: CASSSRDRAYEQYF.

The chain recombines TRBV7-9 with TRBJ1-4, with 7 bases lining up with TRBD1. The CDR3 contains 15 residues. Per germline, CDR1 SEHNR and CDR2 FQNEAQ (reference sequence). V gave up 5 bases and J gave up 4 bases; unmatched junction bases: 7. The CDR3: CASSPWDSLNEKLFF. In DNA form, the CDR3 reads TGTGCCAGCAGCCCTTGGGACAGCCTTAATGAAAAACTGTTTTTT.

This clonotype has a count of ten or more. V is TRBV7-8 and J is TRBJ1-4; possibly TRBD1 for D (5 bases). The germline CDR1 and CDR2 sequences are SGHVS and FQNEAQ. Trimming pared 1 base from V and 7 bases from J, leaving 13 bases between. The CDR3 extends over 15 amino acids. As DNA, the CDR3 is TGTGCCAGCAGCTTAGACGGGGGTCGTGGTGAAAAACTGTTTTTT. Translation gives CASSLDGGRGEKLFF. The whole variable domain, remainder taken from reference TRBV7-8 and TRBJ1-4, is GAGVSQSPRYKVAKRGQDVALRCDPISGHVSLFWYQQALGQGPEFLTYFQNEAQLDKSGLPSDRFFAERPEGSVSTLKIQRTQQEDSAVYLCASSLDGGRGEKLFFGSGTQLSVL.

J is TRBJ1-2 and V is TRBV20-1; D is perhaps TRBD1 (5 bases). Germline lookup yields CDR1 DFQATT and CDR2 SNEGSKA (reference sequence). Trimming removed 5 bases from V and 5 bases from J, with 15 bases in between. The CDR3 is 13 residues long. The CDR3, as DNA: TGCAGTGCTCGCCGGGACGGTGGTTATGGCTACACCTTC. Its translation is CSARRDGGYGYTF.

Notes on this clonotype: Germline is not matched at one junction end, which may reflect a read error. The chain links TRBV7-9 to TRBJ1-2; 7 bases agree with TRBD1. From germline, CDR1 is SEHNR and CDR2 FQNEAQ (reference sequence). CDR3 size: 14 residues. This CDR3 reads CAGSRSQGKVGYTF. The CDR3 bases are TGTGCCGGCAGCCGTTCACAGGGGAAAGTGGGCTACACCTTC.